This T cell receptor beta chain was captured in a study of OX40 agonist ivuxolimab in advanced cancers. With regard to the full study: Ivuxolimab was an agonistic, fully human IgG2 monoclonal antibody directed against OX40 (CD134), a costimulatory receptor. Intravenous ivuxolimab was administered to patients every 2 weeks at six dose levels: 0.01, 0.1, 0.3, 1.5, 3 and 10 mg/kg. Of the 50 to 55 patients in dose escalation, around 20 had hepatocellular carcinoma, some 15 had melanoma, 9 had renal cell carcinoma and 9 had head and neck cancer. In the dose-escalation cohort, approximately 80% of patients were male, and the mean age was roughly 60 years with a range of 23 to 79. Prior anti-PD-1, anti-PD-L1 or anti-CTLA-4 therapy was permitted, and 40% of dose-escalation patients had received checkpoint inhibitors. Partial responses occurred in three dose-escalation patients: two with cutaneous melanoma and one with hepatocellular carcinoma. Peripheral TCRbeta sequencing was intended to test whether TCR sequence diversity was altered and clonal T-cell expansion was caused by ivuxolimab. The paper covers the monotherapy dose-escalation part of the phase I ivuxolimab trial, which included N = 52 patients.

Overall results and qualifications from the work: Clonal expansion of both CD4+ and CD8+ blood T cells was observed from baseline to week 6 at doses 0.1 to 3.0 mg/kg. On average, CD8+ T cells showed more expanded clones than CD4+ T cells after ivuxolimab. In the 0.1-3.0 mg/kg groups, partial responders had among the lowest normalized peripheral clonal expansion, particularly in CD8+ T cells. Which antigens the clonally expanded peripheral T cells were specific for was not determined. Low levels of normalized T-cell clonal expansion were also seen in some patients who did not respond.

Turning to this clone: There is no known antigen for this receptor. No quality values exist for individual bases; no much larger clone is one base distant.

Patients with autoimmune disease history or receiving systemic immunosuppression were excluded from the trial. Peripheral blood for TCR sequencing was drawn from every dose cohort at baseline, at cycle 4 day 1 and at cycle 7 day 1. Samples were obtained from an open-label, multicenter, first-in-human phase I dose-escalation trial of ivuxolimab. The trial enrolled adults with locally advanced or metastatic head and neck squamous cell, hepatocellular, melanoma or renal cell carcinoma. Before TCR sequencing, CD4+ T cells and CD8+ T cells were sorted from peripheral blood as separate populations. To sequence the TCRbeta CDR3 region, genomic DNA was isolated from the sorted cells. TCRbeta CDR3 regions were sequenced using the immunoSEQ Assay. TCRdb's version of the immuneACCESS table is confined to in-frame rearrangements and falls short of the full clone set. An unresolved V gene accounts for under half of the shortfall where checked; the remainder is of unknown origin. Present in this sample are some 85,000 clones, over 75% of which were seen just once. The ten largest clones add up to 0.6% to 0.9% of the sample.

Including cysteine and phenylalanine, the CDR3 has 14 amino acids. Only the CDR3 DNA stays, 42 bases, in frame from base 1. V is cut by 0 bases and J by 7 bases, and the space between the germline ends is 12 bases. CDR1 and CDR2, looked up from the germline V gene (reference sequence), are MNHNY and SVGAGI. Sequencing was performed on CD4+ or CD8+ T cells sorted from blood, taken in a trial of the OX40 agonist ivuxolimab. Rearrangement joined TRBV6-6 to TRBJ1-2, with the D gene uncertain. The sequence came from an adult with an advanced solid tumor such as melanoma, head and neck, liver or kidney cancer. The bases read TGTGCCAGCAGTTACTCGACCAGAGGTAGTGGCTACACCTTC. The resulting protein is CASSYSTRGSGYTF.